A single sample gave rise to the 30 T cell receptor beta chains below, sequenced in a study of blood T cell repertoires in COVID-19. TCRdb's table, derived via immunoSEQ multiplex PCR, lists solely in-frame clones and lacks some. This table has over 55,000 clones, 87% appearing once. What was sequenced was peripheral blood. The source of these receptors is a man between 50 and 59 years old with active COVID-19.

The chain links TRBV3-1 (or the pseudogene TRBV3-2) to TRBJ2-2; 9 bases match TRBD1. The length of the CDR3 is 15 residues. J gave up 6 bases and V 8 bases, and 10 bases lay outside the gene matches. CDR1 and CDR2 (germline): LGHDT, YNNKEL (reference sequence). The CDR3 DNA is TGTGCCAGCGGAGGTGGGACAGGGCCTCCCGGGGAGCTGTTTTTT. Translating gives CASGGGTGPPGELFF.

The chain carries TRBV4-3 and TRBJ1-3; D call uncertain. Germline loops: CDR1 LGHNA, CDR2 YSLEER. The ends were cut back, 1 base at V and 11 bases at J, with 18 bases in the middle. The CDR3 extends over 15 amino acids. The CDR3 spells CASSQGPGMMGAIYF. The CDR3 coding sequence is TGCGCCAGCAGCCAAGGCCCAGGCATGATGGGTGCCATATATTTT.

The chain has TRBV19 and TRBJ2-1; tentatively, D is TRBD2 (6 bases). CDR1 LNHDA and CDR2 SQIVND come from the germline V gene (reference sequence). Trimming took 5 bases from V and 0 from J, leaving 14 bases between them. The CDR3 consists of 16 residues. Here the CDR3 DNA reads TGTGCCAGTAGTTCGGCCCCACTAGCCTCCTACAATGAGCAGTTCTTC. Translating gives CASSSAPLASYNEQFF.

The rearrangement joins TRBV7-3 to TRBJ2-1; TRBD1 is a possible D gene (5 bases). The CDR3 is 12 amino acids. V was trimmed by 5 bases and J by 6 bases, leaving 8 bases between them. CDR1 and CDR2 (germline): SGHTA, FQGTGA. The CDR3 region has the DNA TGTGCCAGCAGCCCTCAGGGCAATGAGCAGTTCTTC. Translating gives CASSPQGNEQFF.

This chain joins TRBV7-6 and TRBJ2-7, with D maybe TRBD1 (5 bases). Germline V CDR1 and CDR2: SGHVS, FNYEAQ. V lost 4 bases and J lost 4, with 8 bases in between. This CDR3 is 12 amino acids long. CDR3 amino acids: CASSSDRYEQYF. The CDR3 DNA sequence: TGTGCCAGCAGCTCAGACAGATACGAGCAGTACTTC.

The genes are TRBV5-6 and TRBJ2-3; D is unclear. The CDR3 length is 12 residues. Trimming shortened V by 4 bases and J by 5 bases, and 8 bases separated the two germline ends. Germline CDR1 SGHDT, CDR2 YYEEEE. CDR3 bases: TGTGCCAGCAGCCAATCGGGAGATACGCAGTATTTT. Protein product: CASSQSGDTQYF.

J is TRBJ2-3 and V is TRBV6-4; 11 bases map to TRBD1. This CDR3 has 15 residues. Unmatched junction bases numbered 3, after V lost 5 bases and J lost 2 bases. Germline V gene sequence: CDR1 MRHNA, CDR2 SNTAGT. The CDR3 protein is CASSPGQGDTDTQYF. The CDR3 DNA sequence: TGTGCCAGCAGTCCGGGACAGGGGGACACAGATACGCAGTATTTT.

V and J are TRBV6-5 and TRBJ2-7, with 9 bases aligning to TRBD1. CDR1 is MNHEY, CDR2 SVGAGI, per germline. The CDR3 runs 16 residues. Losses at the gene ends were 0 bases for V and 4 bases for J; bases not matched to a gene: 7. CDR3 sequence reads: CASSYSFGTGSYEQYF. The CDR3 nucleotides are TGTGCCAGCAGTTACTCGTTCGGGACAGGGTCGTACGAGCAGTACTTC.

The J gene is TRBJ1-2, the V gene TRBV28; D is ambiguous. The CDR3 sequence is 13 residues long. Germline-derived CDR1 and CDR2 are MDHEN and SYDVKM. V lost 6 bases and J lost 7, with 15 bases in between. The CDR3 loop reads CASSRDRVVGYTF. The CDR3 coding sequence is TGTGCCAGCAGCCGAGACCGGGTGGTTGGCTACACCTTC.

The chain has TRBV6-1 and TRBJ1-2; D gene unclear. Trimming pared 2 bases from V and 2 bases from J, leaving 6 bases between. The germline V gene encodes CDR1 MNHNS and CDR2 SASEGT. This CDR3 has 13 residues. The CDR3 DNA sequence: TGTGCCAGCAGTGAAATTCAGAACTATGGCTACACCTTC. Translating gives CASSEIQNYGYTF.

The CDR3 sequence is CAWSEGLAGVQQYF. In DNA, the CDR3 is TGTGCCTGGAGTGAAGGGCTAGCGGGAGTCCAGCAGTACTTC. The gene calls are TRBV30 and TRBJ2-7, with 10 bases matching TRBD2. V trimming: 1 base; J trimming: 8 bases; junction bases outside the gene matches: 8. The CDR3 length is 14 residues. The germline V gene encodes CDR1 GTSNPN and CDR2 SVGIG (reference sequence).

This sequence joins TRBV9 and TRBJ2-1, with TRBD2 matching 9 bases. V was clipped by 0 bases and J by 8 bases; unmatched bases: 3. The CDR3 extends over 14 amino acids. Looked up from germline, CDR1 is SGDLS and CDR2 is YYNGEE. The CDR3, as DNA: TGTGCCAGCAGCGTAGGCGGGAGGGGAGATGAGCAGTTCTTC. Translation gives CASSVGGRGDEQFF.

The rearrangement joins TRBV7-9 to TRBJ2-5, with 12 nucleotides matching TRBD1. The CDR3 spans 15 residues. CDR1 is SEHNR and CDR2 is FQNEAQ in the germline V gene (reference sequence). The V segment lost 5 bases and the J segment 5 bases; nucleotides outside the gene matches: 6. In DNA form, the CDR3 reads TGTGCCAGCAGCCCCGGGACAGGGGGCGGCGAGACCCAGTACTTC. This gives the protein CASSPGTGGGETQYF.

The rearrangement uses TRBV2 and TRBJ1-2; 12 positions agree with TRBD1. With V trimmed by 6 bases and J by 3 bases, 8 bases remained unmatched. Germline V CDR1 and CDR2: SNHLY, FYNNEI. The CDR3 spans 16 residues. This chain's CDR3 is CASRDPGQGADYGYTF. For the CDR3, the DNA is TGTGCCAGCAGAGATCCGGGACAGGGGGCGGACTATGGCTACACCTTC.

This chain links TRBV5-5 with TRBJ1-5, with a tentative D call TRBD1 (6 bases). V gave up 4 bases and J gave up 7 bases, with 21 bases separating them. The CDR3 extends over 16 amino acids. Per germline, CDR1 SGHKS and CDR2 YYEKEE (reference sequence). The CDR3 sequence: CASSMGEGGLGQPQHF. The CDR3 nucleotides are TGTGCCAGCAGCATGGGGGAGGGGGGCTTAGGACAGCCCCAGCATTTT.

V usage is TRBV18 and J usage is TRBJ1-5, with D uncertain. The CDR3 spans 14 residues. The germline V gene has CDR1 KGHSH and CDR2 LQKENI. Deletions cut 4 bases from V and 0 bases from J, with 7 bases between. The CDR3 spells CASSLEHSNQPQHF. CDR3 nucleotide sequence: TGTGCCAGCTCACTAGAGCATAGCAATCAGCCCCAGCATTTT.

CDR3 DNA sequence: TGTGCCAGCTCCTCTTCCTCTGGGACTGTGTACAATGAGCAGTTCTTC. It specifies CASSSSSGTVYNEQFF. The J gene is TRBJ2-1, the V gene TRBV18, with D possibly being TRBD2 (6 bases). With 6 bases removed from V and 4 bases from J, the gap between germline ends came to 19 bases. This CDR3 comprises 16 residues. The germline gives CDR1 KGHSH, CDR2 LQKENI.

The table lists this clone with a count of one. The CDR3 here is CASSTRSGDEQFF. The CDR3 DNA reads TGTGCCAGCAGTACCCGGAGCGGCGATGAGCAGTTCTTC. The chain recombines TRBV2 with TRBJ2-1; D might be TRBD2 (5 bases). This CDR3 is built from 13 residues. The germline V and J ends were trimmed by 5 bases and 8 bases, with 13 bases remaining between them. Germline-derived CDR1 and CDR2 are SNHLY and FYNNEI.

J is TRBJ1-1 and V is TRBV28; D is possibly TRBD1 (6 bases). The germline CDR1 and CDR2 sequences are MDHEN and SYDVKM. The CDR3 runs to 15 residues. V lost 1 base and J lost 5, with 14 bases in between. The CDR3 is CASSLLQGRGTEAFF. The CDR3 DNA sequence: TGTGCCAGCAGTTTATTACAGGGTAGGGGGACTGAAGCTTTCTTT.

The gene calls are TRBV7-9 and TRBJ2-7; D is perhaps TRBD1 (5 bases). Deletions cut 5 bases from V and 8 bases from J, with 31 bases between. Germline CDR1 reads SEHNR; CDR2 reads FQNEAQ (reference sequence). The CDR3 is 18 residues long. CDR3 in amino acids: CASSPVRGRAKDLRKQYF. CDR3 sequence (DNA): TGTGCCAGCAGCCCCGTCCGAGGCAGGGCTAAAGACCTACGAAAGCAGTACTTC.

The V and J genes are TRBV5-1 and TRBJ2-5, with a weak D call TRBD1 (5 bases). Trimming stripped 4 bases from V and 3 bases from J, with 16 bases between. This CDR3 has 15 residues. The germline gives CDR1 SGHRS, CDR2 YFSETQ. The CDR3 DNA is TGCGCCAGCAGCCTCCTGGGGCGCGGAGAAGAGACCCAGTACTTC. Residues: CASSLLGRGEETQYF.

The gene calls are TRBV12-3 or TRBV12-4 and TRBJ2-5, with D maybe TRBD1 (6 bases). The CDR3 loop spans 13 amino acids. Trimming left V 6 bases short and J 1 base short, with 9 bases between. The CDR3 reads CASRYRVQETQYF. Here the CDR3 DNA reads TGTGCCAGCAGGTACAGGGTCCAAGAGACCCAGTACTTC.

The chain carries TRBV28 and TRBJ1-6; the D is unclear. Between the trimmed V and J ends, which lost 3 bases and 3 bases, there was a span of 12 bases. Germline CDR1 is MDHEN and CDR2 is SYDVKM. CDR3 length equals 16 residues. The CDR3 sequence is CASSFAGSNYNSPLHF. In DNA, the CDR3 is TGTGCCAGCAGTTTCGCGGGGTCTAACTATAATTCACCCCTCCACTTT.

The gene calls are TRBV5-6 and TRBJ1-4; weak D call: TRBD1 (6 bases). The CDR3 length is 16 residues. V gave up 2 bases and J gave up 4 bases, with 15 bases separating them. CDR1 is SGHDT and CDR2 is YYEEEE in the germline V gene. CDR3 residues: CASSFKTTGSNEKLFF. The CDR3 coding sequence is TGTGCCAGCAGCTTCAAGACGACAGGCAGTAATGAAAAACTGTTTTTT.

This chain connects TRBV5-1 to TRBJ1-6, with TRBD1 as a possible D gene (5 bases). This CDR3 comprises 15 residues. V lost 1 base and J lost 6, with 11 bases in between. CDR1 is SGHRS and CDR2 is YFSETQ in the germline V gene. CDR3 protein: CASSLRQGGNSPLHF. In nucleotides, the CDR3 is TGCGCCAGCAGCTTGCGTCAGGGTGGTAATTCACCCCTCCACTTT.

CDR3 protein: CATSDLLAGDTQYF. CDR3 bases: TGTGCCACCAGTGATTTGCTCGCGGGAGATACGCAGTATTTT. The V call is TRBV24-1, the J call TRBJ2-3, with D tentatively TRBD2 (5 bases). The V end was cut by 0 bases, the J end by 5 bases, with 8 bases between. The CDR3 is 14 amino acids. Germline V lookup: CDR1 KGHDR, CDR2 SFDVKD.

As for this clone: One end of the junction varies from germline; a read error may be responsible. The V and J genes are TRBV7-9 and TRBJ2-4; 8 bases map to TRBD2. The CDR3 is made up of 12 amino acids. Looked up from germline, CDR1 is SEHNR and CDR2 is FQNEAQ (reference sequence). Here the CDR3 reads CASTPAGLAFFF. The CDR3 coding sequence is TGTGCCAGCACCCCTGCCGGACTAGCCTTCTTCTTC. The variable domain in full, with the rest retrieved from reference TRBV7-9 and TRBJ2-4, is DTGVSQNPRHKITKRGQNVTFRCDPISEHNRLYWYRQTLGQGPEFLTYFQNEAQLEKSRLLSDRFSAERPKGSFSTLEIQRTEQGDSAMYLCASTPAGLAFFFGAGTRLSVL.

The CDR3 bases are TGTGCCTGGAGGGAAAACAGGGGGGGTAATGAAAAACTGTTTTTT. Translation gives CAWRENRGGNEKLFF. This chain uses TRBV30 with TRBJ1-4; 8 bases agree with TRBD1. Trimming took 3 bases from V and 4 from J; bases not matched to a gene: 7. The CDR3 consists of 15 residues. Germline CDR1 and CDR2: GTSNPN and SVGIG (reference sequence). Full variable domain (remainder filled in from reference TRBV30 and TRBJ1-4): SQTIHQWPATLVQPVGSPLSLECTVEGTSNPNLYWYRQAAGRGLQLLFYSVGIGQISSEVPQNLSASRPQDRQFILSSKKLLLSDSGFYLCAWRENRGGNEKLFFGSGTQLSVL.

The chain joins TRBV7-9 to TRBJ2-3, with 7 bases that match TRBD2. The CDR3 spans 18 residues. The J segment lost 2 bases and the V segment lost 1 base, leaving 12 bases of the junction unmatched. Germline V gene data show CDR1 as SEHNR and CDR2 as FQNEAQ (reference sequence). The CDR3 region has the DNA TGTGCCAGCAGCTTAGGAATGGTGGCCCGGGGGGTCACAGATACGCAGTATTTT. It specifies CASSLGMVARGVTDTQYF.

The chain carries TRBV10-1 and TRBJ2-1, with D possibly being TRBD2 (6 bases). Germline CDR1 WNHNN, CDR2 SYGVQD (reference sequence). The germline V and J ends were trimmed by 0 bases and 3 bases, with 12 bases remaining between them. The CDR3 is 16 amino acids. The CDR3 is CASSESVAGNYNEQFF. DNA of the CDR3: TGCGCCAGCAGTGAGTCTGTGGCGGGGAACTACAATGAGCAGTTCTTC.